This is a list of T cell receptor beta chains from one sample in a study of cytomegalovirus exposure and HLA in healthy donors. Data came from immunoSEQ multiplex PCR; TCRdb stores just in-frame clones and leaves some out. Seen here are some 130,000 clones, 76% observed once, and the top ten hold around 3.1%. Sequencing input: PBMCs. The receptor set was obtained from a man in his forties or fifties in good health and CMV-seronegative. CDR3s include the opening cysteine and the closing phenylalanine or tryptophan. A D gene is named only where the DNA matches it firmly. Not all rows give a size; the values are once, few, many and, for expanded clones, a class.

-	TRBJ1-1	TRBV10-2	15	-	CASSEIWGRGTEAFF	TGCGCCAGCAGTGAGATCTGGGGGCGAGGTACTGAAGCTTTCTTT
-	TRBJ1-2	TRBV30	12	TRBD1	CAWLLRQGRGTF	TGTGCCTGGCTGCTCAGACAGGGAAGGGGCACCTTC
-	TRBJ1-1	TRBV6-5	13	-	CASSYEENTEAFF	TGTGCCAGCAGTTACGAGGAGAACACTGAAGCTTTCTTT
-	TRBJ2-1	TRBV29-1	19	TRBD2	CSVGGTLQYVAGANNEQFF	TGCAGCGTTGGAGGTACCCTTCAGTATGTAGCGGGAGCTAACAATGAGCAGTTCTTC
-	TRBJ1-1	TRBV30	12	TRBD1	CAWSVQGTEAFF	TGTGCCTGGAGTGTACAGGGGACTGAAGCTTTCTTT
-	TRBJ2-7	TRBV5-1	15	TRBD1	CASKVGQASSYEQYF	TGCGCCAGCAAAGTAGGACAGGCATCCTCCTACGAGCAGTACTTC
few	TRBJ2-7	TRBV7-9	17	TRBD2	CASSAGTSGKNAYEQYF	TGTGCCAGCAGCGCCGGGACTAGCGGGAAAAACGCCTACGAGCAGTACTTC
once	TRBJ1-1	TRBV14	13	-	CASSFQANTEAFF	TGTGCCAGCAGCTTCCAGGCGAACACTGAAGCTTTCTTT
-	TRBJ2-3	TRBV10-3	16	TRBD2	CAISELAGASTDTQYF	TGTGCCATCAGTGAACTAGCGGGGGCCAGCACAGATACGCAGTATTTT
-	TRBJ1-2	TRBV6-1	14	-	CASSEAFTGGGYTF	TGTGCCAGCAGTGAAGCCTTCACGGGGGGAGGCTACACCTTC
-	TRBJ2-2	TRBV5-1	14	TRBD1	CASSFQGAAGELFF	TGCGCCAGCAGCTTCCAGGGGGCGGCCGGGGAGCTGTTTTTT
-	TRBJ2-5	TRBV5-1	14	TRBD1	CASSGGQVQETQYF	TGCGCCAGCAGCGGGGGACAGGTACAAGAGACCCAGTACTTC
once	TRBJ1-5	TRBV15	14	TRBD1	CATSYDRGNQPQHF	TGTGCCACCAGCTATGACAGGGGCAATCAGCCCCAGCATTTT